This TCR beta chain emerged from a study of T cells in Graves' hyperthyroidism and ophthalmopathy. Amplification targeted TCR beta CDR3 regions from RNA transcripts. Researchers ran a first-round RT-PCR on the TCR CDR3 using the HTBI primer set. TCRdb analysed the multiplex PCR reads with MiXCR anew, one entry per CDR3 protein. This repertoire shows approximately 640,000 distinct CDR3 sequences, 17% found once; its top ten account for around 15%. The germline CDR1 and CDR2 sequences are SEHNR and FQNEAQ (reference sequence). CDR3 size: 15 residues. The V and J ends lost 3 bases and 8 bases respectively, with 19 bases between them. Overall study results and limits: In the blood, most expanded thyroid clonotypes above 0.001 appeared as well. The model foresaw ophthalmopathy a median about 6.5 months prior to onset.

About this clonotype: The antigen is undetermined.

The J gene is TRBJ1-2, the V gene TRBV7-9; D may be TRBD1 (5 bases). Sample: blood. This receptor was obtained from a man aged 45-60 years with Graves' hyperthyroidism. This chain's CDR3 is CASSLDTSDLEGYTF. The CDR3 DNA reads TGTGCCAGCAGCTTGGACACTTCGGATCTCGAGGGCTACACCTTC.